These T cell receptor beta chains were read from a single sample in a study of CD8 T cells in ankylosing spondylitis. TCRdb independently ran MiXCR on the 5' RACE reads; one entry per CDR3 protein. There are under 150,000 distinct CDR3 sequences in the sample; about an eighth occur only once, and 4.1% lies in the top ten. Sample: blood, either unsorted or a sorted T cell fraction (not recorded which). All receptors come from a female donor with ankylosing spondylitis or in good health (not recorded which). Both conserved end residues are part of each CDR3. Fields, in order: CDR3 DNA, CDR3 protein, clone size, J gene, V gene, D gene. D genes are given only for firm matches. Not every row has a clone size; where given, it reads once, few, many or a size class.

DNA: TGTGCCAGCAGCTTAGATCGGACAGGGAGGCCAGATACGCAGTATTTT
CDR3: CASSLDRTGRPDTQYF
size: many
J: TRBJ2-3
V: TRBV11-2
D: TRBD1

DNA: TGTGCCAGCAGTTACTCGATCAGAAACCAAGAGACCCAGTACTTC
CDR3: CASSYSIRNQETQYF
size: many
J: TRBJ2-5
V: TRBV6-5
D: NA

DNA: TGCAGTGTCAATCCCATGACAGGGGGGAGCTATGGCTACACCTTC
CDR3: CSVNPMTGGSYGYTF
size: NA
J: TRBJ1-2
V: TRBV20-1
D: TRBD1

DNA: TGCGCCAGCAGCTTGGGGGGACTAGTTGATGAGCAGTTCTTC
CDR3: CASSLGGLVDEQFF
size: many
J: TRBJ2-1
V: TRBV5-1
D: TRBD2

DNA: TGTGCCAGCACCATGATGATGAACACTGAAGCTTTCTTT
CDR3: CASTMMMNTEAFF
size: many
J: TRBJ1-1
V: TRBV12-3/TRBV12-4
D: NA

DNA: TGTGCCAGCAGAGCGGAGTGGGGAATGAACACTGAAGCTTTCTTT
CDR3: CASRAEWGMNTEAFF
size: many
J: TRBJ1-1
V: TRBV3-1
D: NA

DNA: TGCAGCGTTGTGACGGACTCCGGCACAGATACGCAGTATTTT
CDR3: CSVVTDSGTDTQYF
size: many
J: TRBJ2-3
V: TRBV29-1
D: NA

DNA: TGTGCCAGCAGCTTAATGAGGGACACTGAAGCTTTCTTT
CDR3: CASSLMRDTEAFF
size: many
J: TRBJ1-1
V: TRBV7-2
D: NA

DNA: TGCAGTGCTACGCGAGGGAACCCCACTCAGCCCCAGCATTTT
CDR3: CSATRGNPTQPQHF
size: many
J: TRBJ1-5
V: TRBV20-1
D: NA

DNA: TGTGCCAGTAGTTGGGGCCCGGAGCGGGGTGAAGAAGAGATCCAGTACTTC
CDR3: CASSWGPERGEEEIQYF
size: NA
J: TRBJ2-5
V: TRBV19
D: TRBD2

DNA: TGTGCCAGCAGCTTACCGGGACTAGAGGGCGGGGAGCAGTTCTTC
CDR3: CASSLPGLEGGEQFF
size: many
J: TRBJ2-1
V: TRBV7-8
D: TRBD2

DNA: TGTGCCAGCAGTGGGCAGGGGGCGATTGCTGAAGCTTTCTTT
CDR3: CASSGQGAIAEAFF
size: NA
J: TRBJ1-1
V: TRBV6-1
D: TRBD1

DNA: TGCGCCAGCAGTGAGTCCACTGGGGGCTGGGAGACCCAGTACTTC
CDR3: CASSESTGGWETQYF
size: NA
J: TRBJ2-5
V: TRBV10-1
D: NA

DNA: TGTGCCAGCAGAACATCTTCTAAGGGACGGTCGGGGAACGAGCAGTACTTC
CDR3: CASRTSSKGRSGNEQYF
size: many
J: TRBJ2-7
V: TRBV6-1
D: NA

DNA: TGCAGTGCTAGACCGGGACTCCCGGGAAATCAGCCCCAGCATTTT
CDR3: CSARPGLPGNQPQHF
size: many
J: TRBJ1-5
V: TRBV20-1
D: NA

DNA: TGCAGCGTTGAATCGGAGGGTGGCTCAAATGAGCAGTTCTTC
CDR3: CSVESEGGSNEQFF
size: many
J: TRBJ2-1
V: TRBV29-1
D: NA

DNA: TGTGCCAGCAGGTCCCAGGGGGCGCGTGAAAAACTGTTTTTT
CDR3: CASRSQGAREKLFF
size: many
J: TRBJ1-4
V: TRBV12-3/TRBV12-4
D: TRBD1

DNA: TGCACCACGACGGGGGGTCGGTGGAATGAGCAGTTCTTC
CDR3: CTTTGGRWNEQFF
size: many
J: TRBJ2-1
V: TRBV29-1
D: TRBD2

DNA: TGTGCCAGCTCCCCCAGGGGAATGGAGAGCTACACCTTC
CDR3: CASSPRGMESYTF
size: many
J: TRBJ1-2
V: TRBV18
D: NA

DNA: TGTGCCAGCAGCCTGGGACTAGCGGGGGATCGGGGCACAGATACGCAGTATTTT
CDR3: CASSLGLAGDRGTDTQYF
size: once
J: TRBJ2-3
V: TRBV14
D: TRBD2

DNA: TGTGCCAGCAGAACCGGACAGCCCACAGATACGCAGTATTTT
CDR3: CASRTGQPTDTQYF
size: NA
J: TRBJ2-3
V: TRBV7-7
D: NA

DNA: TGCGCCAGCAGCTTCCTAGCGGGGGGGCCCAATGAGCAGTTCTTC
CDR3: CASSFLAGGPNEQFF
size: many
J: TRBJ2-1
V: TRBV5-1
D: TRBD2

DNA: TGTGCCAGCAGCCTCCACGCTGAGCAGTTCTTC
CDR3: CASSLHAEQFF
size: many
J: TRBJ2-1
V: TRBV14
D: NA

DNA: TGCGCCAGCAGGGAGACAGGGGGTTCACTCGACCGCTATGGCTACACCTTC
CDR3: CASRETGGSLDRYGYTF
size: many
J: TRBJ1-2
V: TRBV5-1
D: TRBD1

DNA: TGTGCCAGCAGCCCAGGACCCTCTGGAAACACCATATATTTT
CDR3: CASSPGPSGNTIYF
size: many
J: TRBJ1-3
V: TRBV7-9
D: NA

DNA: TGCGCCAGCAGCTTGAGACTCGGCGGGAGCACTGAAGCTTTCTTT
CDR3: CASSLRLGGSTEAFF
size: once
J: TRBJ1-1
V: TRBV5-1
D: NA

DNA: TGTGCCAGCAGAATACAGGGTTTCGTGCATTACACAGATACGCAGTATTTT
CDR3: CASRIQGFVHYTDTQYF
size: many
J: TRBJ2-3
V: TRBV7-9
D: NA

DNA: TGTGCCAGCAGCAAAGCGATTTCTGGGACAGGGGATAGTTACGAGCAGTACTTC
CDR3: CASSKAISGTGDSYEQYF
size: NA
J: TRBJ2-7
V: TRBV21-1
D: NA

DNA: TGTGCCAGCAGCCCCCTCTCTGGAAACACCATATATTTT
CDR3: CASSPLSGNTIYF
size: many
J: TRBJ1-3
V: TRBV12-3/TRBV12-4
D: NA

DNA: TGCGCCAGCAGCCCGCCCGGGACAAGGAACACTGAAGCTTTCTTT
CDR3: CASSPPGTRNTEAFF
size: many
J: TRBJ1-1
V: TRBV5-1
D: NA

DNA: TGTGCCAGCAGTTCCATCCCTGGGGGACTAGCGGGAGGCAGCAATGAGCAGTTCTTC
CDR3: CASSSIPGGLAGGSNEQFF
size: many
J: TRBJ2-1
V: TRBV6-5
D: TRBD2

DNA: TGTGCCAGCAGCTTAGGGGGACTCAACACCGGGGAGCTGTTTTTT
CDR3: CASSLGGLNTGELFF
size: NA
J: TRBJ2-2
V: TRBV11-2
D: NA

DNA: TGTGCCAGCAGCTTAGGTCCAGCTGATAACTATGGCTACACCTTC
CDR3: CASSLGPADNYGYTF
size: NA
J: TRBJ1-2
V: TRBV7-3
D: NA

DNA: TGTGCCAGCAGCTTGGATGTGACTAGTAGGAGCGAGCAGTACTTC
CDR3: CASSLDVTSRSEQYF
size: NA
J: TRBJ2-7
V: TRBV5-5
D: NA

DNA: TGCGCCAGCAGCGGCGGACAGGGTACTGGAAACACCATATATTTT
CDR3: CASSGGQGTGNTIYF
size: many
J: TRBJ1-3
V: TRBV5-1
D: TRBD1

DNA: TGTGCCAGCAGTCAGGGGTATGCCTACGAGCAGTACTTC
CDR3: CASSQGYAYEQYF
size: NA
J: TRBJ2-7
V: TRBV6-1
D: NA

DNA: TGCAGCGTGGGGACAGGAGTGAACACTGAAGCTTTCTTT
CDR3: CSVGTGVNTEAFF
size: many
J: TRBJ1-1
V: TRBV29-1
D: TRBD1

DNA: TGCAGCGTTGAAAGGGGGGTCGGGGAGCTGTTTTTT
CDR3: CSVERGVGELFF
size: medium-sized
J: TRBJ2-2
V: TRBV29-1
D: NA

DNA: TGTGCCAGCAGCTTAGTTGTTGGGGGCAGCTATGGCTACACCTTC
CDR3: CASSLVVGGSYGYTF
size: many
J: TRBJ1-2
V: TRBV7-9
D: NA

DNA: TGTGCCAGCTCACCACCCGGGACAGGGAGTGGGACTGAAGCTTTCTTT
CDR3: CASSPPGTGSGTEAFF
size: many
J: TRBJ1-1
V: TRBV18
D: TRBD1

DNA: TGCAGTGCCAACGAGTTAAGTGGGACCCAGTACTTC
CDR3: CSANELSGTQYF
size: many
J: TRBJ2-5
V: TRBV20-1
D: NA

DNA: TGTGCCAGCAGCGGACAGGGAACTTCCTACGAGCAGTACTTC
CDR3: CASSGQGTSYEQYF
size: many
J: TRBJ2-7
V: TRBV5-6
D: TRBD1

DNA: TGCGCCAGCAGCTCGGGACTAGCGGCTAACAAGCAGTACTTC
CDR3: CASSSGLAANKQYF
size: many
J: TRBJ2-7
V: TRBV5-1
D: TRBD2